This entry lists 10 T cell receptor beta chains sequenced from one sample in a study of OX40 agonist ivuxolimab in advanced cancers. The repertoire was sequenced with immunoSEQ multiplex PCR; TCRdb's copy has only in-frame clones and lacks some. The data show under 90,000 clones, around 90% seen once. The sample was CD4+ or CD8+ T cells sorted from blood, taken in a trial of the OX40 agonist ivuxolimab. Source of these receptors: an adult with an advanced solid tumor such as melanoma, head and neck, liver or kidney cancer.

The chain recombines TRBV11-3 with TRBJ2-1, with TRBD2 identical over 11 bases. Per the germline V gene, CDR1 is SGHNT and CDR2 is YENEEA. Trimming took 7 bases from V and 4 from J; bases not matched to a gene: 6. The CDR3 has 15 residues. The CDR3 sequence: CASTKLAGAYNEQFF. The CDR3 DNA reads TGTGCCAGCACCAAACTAGCGGGAGCTTACAATGAGCAGTTCTTC.

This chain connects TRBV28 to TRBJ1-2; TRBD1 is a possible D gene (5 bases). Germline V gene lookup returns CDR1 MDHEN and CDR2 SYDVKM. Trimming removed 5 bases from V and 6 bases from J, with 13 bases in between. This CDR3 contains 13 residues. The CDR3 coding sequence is TGTGCCAGCAGTCCGACAGTTTTAAATGGCTACACCTTC. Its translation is CASSPTVLNGYTF.

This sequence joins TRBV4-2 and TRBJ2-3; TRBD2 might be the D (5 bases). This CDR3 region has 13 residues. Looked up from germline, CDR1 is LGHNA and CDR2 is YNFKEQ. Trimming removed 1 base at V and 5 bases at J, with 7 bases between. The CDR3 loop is CASSQGEQDTQYF. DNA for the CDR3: TGTGCCAGCAGCCAAGGGGAGCAAGATACGCAGTATTTT.

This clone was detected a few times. This CDR3 reads CASSSTSDRSGNTIYF. The CDR3 bases are TGCGCCAGCAGCTCAACTTCTGACCGCTCTGGAAACACCATATATTTT. The V call is TRBV5-1, the J call TRBJ1-3; D gene uncertain. The V end lost 3 bases, the J end lost 0 bases, and 13 bases lay between the germline ends. The germline CDR1 and CDR2 sequences are SGHRS and YFSETQ. This CDR3 has 16 residues.

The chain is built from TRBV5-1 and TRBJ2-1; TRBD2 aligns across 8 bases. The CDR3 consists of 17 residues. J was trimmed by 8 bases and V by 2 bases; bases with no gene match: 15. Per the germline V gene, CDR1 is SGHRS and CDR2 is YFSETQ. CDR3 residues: CASSLRASGSSGHEQFF. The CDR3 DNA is TGCGCCAGCAGCTTAAGGGCTAGCGGGTCTTCCGGCCATGAGCAGTTCTTC.

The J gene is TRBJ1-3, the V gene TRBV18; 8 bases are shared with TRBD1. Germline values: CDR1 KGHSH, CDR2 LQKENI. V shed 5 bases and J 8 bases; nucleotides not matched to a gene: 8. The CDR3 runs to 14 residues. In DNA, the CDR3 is TGTGCCAGCTCATCCTCGACAGGGGTAGACACCATATATTTT. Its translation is CASSSSTGVDTIYF.

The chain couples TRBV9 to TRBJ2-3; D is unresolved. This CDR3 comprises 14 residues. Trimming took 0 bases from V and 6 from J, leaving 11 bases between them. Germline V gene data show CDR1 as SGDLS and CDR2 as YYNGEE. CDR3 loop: CASSVALDADTQYF. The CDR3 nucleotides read TGTGCCAGCAGCGTAGCACTCGACGCCGATACGCAGTATTTT.

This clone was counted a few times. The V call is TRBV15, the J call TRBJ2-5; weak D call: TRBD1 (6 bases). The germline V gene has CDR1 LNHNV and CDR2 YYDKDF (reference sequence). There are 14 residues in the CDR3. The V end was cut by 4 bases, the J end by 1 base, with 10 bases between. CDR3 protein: CATSTEGVQETQYF. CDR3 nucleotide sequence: TGTGCCACCAGCACCGAGGGGGTCCAAGAGACCCAGTACTTC.

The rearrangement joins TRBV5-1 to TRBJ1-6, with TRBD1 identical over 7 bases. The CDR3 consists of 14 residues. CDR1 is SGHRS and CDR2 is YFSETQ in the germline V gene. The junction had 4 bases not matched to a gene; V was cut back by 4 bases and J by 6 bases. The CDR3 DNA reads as TGCGCCAGCAGCCTTGACAGGGTTAATTCACCCCTCCACTTT. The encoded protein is CASSLDRVNSPLHF.

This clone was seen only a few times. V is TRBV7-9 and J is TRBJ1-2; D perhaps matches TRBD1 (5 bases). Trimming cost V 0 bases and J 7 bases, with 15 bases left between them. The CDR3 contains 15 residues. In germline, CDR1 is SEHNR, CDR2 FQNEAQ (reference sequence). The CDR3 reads CASSLASRDGSGYTF. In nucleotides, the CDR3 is TGTGCCAGCAGCTTAGCTTCCAGGGACGGGAGTGGCTACACCTTC.